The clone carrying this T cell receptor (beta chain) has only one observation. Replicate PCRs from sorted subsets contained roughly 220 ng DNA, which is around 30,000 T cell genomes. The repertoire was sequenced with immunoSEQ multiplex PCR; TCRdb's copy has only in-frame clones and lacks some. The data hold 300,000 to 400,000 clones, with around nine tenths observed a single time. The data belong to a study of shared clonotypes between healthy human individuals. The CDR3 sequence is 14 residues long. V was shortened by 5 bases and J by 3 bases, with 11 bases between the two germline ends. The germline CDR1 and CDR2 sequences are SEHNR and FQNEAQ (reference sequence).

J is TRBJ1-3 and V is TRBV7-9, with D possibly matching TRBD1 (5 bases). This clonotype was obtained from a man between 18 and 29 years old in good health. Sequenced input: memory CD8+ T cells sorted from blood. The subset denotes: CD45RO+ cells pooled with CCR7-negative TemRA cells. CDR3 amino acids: CASSPQGGGNTIYF. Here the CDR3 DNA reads TGTGCCAGCAGCCCCCAGGGAGGTGGAAACACCATATATTTT.